This T cell receptor beta chain was sequenced in a study of blood T cell repertoires in COVID-19. The overall study: Acute and convalescent COVID-19 specimens originated in the United States, Italy and Spain. Sources were T cells, B-cell-depleted T cells, or PBMCs; the material itself was cDNA or gDNA.

Per the original methods: Quantification of nucleated cells was approximated via reference gene primer amplification. Measured with immunoSEQ multiplex PCR; TCRdb has only the in-frame clones, and not every one. Clone size and the V and J calls come from that table; the DNA yielded D and trimming. In the table there are a few hundred thousand clones, 65% to 90% of which are singletons. Germline V gives CDR1 SGDLS, CDR2 YYNGEE. The junction had 18 bases not matched to a gene; V was cut back by 4 bases and J by 7 bases. The CDR3 length is 17 residues. Sequencing input: peripheral blood. The TCR was taken from a woman aged 40 to 50 who had recovered from COVID-19. The rearrangement links TRBV9 to TRBJ1-2, with 8 positions matching TRBD1. The CDR3 loop reads CASSPNPGAGGGSGYTF. CDR3 DNA: TGTGCCAGCAGCCCTAACCCGGGTGCAGGGGGCGGTTCTGGCTACACCTTC.